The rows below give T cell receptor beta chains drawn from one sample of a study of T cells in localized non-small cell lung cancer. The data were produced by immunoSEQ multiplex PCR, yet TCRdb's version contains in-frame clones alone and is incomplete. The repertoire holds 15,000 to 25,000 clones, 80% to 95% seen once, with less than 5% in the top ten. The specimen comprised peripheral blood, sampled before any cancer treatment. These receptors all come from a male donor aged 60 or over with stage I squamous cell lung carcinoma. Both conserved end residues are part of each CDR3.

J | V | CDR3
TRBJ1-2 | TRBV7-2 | CASSLGGQNGYTF
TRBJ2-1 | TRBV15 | CATSRGRLAGGGEQFF
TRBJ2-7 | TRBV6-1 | CASRGLAGTYEQYF
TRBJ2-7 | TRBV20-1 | CSATFLGEQYF
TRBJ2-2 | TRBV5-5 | CASSLGAGPLPNTGELFF
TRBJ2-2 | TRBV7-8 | CASSTGLADYTGELFF
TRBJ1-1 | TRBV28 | CASSLSGRVNTEAFF
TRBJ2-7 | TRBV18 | CASSPRESERYEQYF
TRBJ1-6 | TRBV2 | CASRLTQGHNSPLHF
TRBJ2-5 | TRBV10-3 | CAIRDSKETQYF
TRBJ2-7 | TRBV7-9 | CACSLAYEQYF
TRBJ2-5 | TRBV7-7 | CASSSQGQGAGETQYF
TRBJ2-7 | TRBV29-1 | CSGGGDGSSYEQYF
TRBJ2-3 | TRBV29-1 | CSVGQGTDTQYF
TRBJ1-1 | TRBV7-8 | CASSLGSREAFF
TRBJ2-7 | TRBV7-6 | CASSNYHDKRGEQYF
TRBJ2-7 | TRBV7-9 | CASSSKGPYEQYF
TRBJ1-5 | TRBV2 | CASSGQGGDQPQHF
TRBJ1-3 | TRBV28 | CASSLTGAGNTIYF
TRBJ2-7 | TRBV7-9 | CASSLYSGRLSYEQYF
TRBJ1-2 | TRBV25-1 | CASSGGQGAWGYTF
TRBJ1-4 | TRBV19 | CASSIGINEKLFF
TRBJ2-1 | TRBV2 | CASSGDSGDEQFF
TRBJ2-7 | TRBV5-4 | CASSFSGSHEQYF
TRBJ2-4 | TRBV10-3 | CAISETGSENIQYF
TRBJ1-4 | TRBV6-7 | CASSSSFWREKLFF
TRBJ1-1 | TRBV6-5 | CASSRLGGDTEAFF
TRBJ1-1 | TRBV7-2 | CASSLAPGMNTEAFF
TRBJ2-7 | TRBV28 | CASSPSGQGRSRNIYEQYF
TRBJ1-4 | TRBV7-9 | CASSPGTQNEKLFF
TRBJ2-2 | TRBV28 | CASTFLEATGELFF
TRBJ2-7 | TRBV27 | CASRNRENYEQYF